Here is one T cell receptor (beta chain) with its context. Its recognized antigen is unknown. One base away there is no much larger clone; base qualities are not given. Based on the germline V gene, the CDR1 and CDR2 sequences are SGHAT and FQNNGV. The germline ends are 12 bases apart after V is trimmed by 0 bases and J by 0 bases. The CDR3 sequence holds 16 residues, the cysteine and phenylalanine included. Just the 48-base CDR3 DNA is kept, in frame starting at base 1. TCR CDR3 regions were amplified from genomic DNA by multiplex PCR using the deep immunoSEQ assay. Extracted genomic DNA from each cell subset was distributed evenly across all wells of several immunoSEQ 96-well plates, and each plate was treated as a replicate. For sorted subsets, each replicate PCR was loaded with 200 ng genomic DNA, equivalent to 30,000 or so T cell genomes. Purified libraries were measured with a Qubit 3.0 fluorometer, size-checked on a Bioanalyzer 2100, and measured again with the KAPA Library Quantification kit. Every immunoSEQ 96-well plate was sequenced on a separate single-read 150-cycle Illumina NextSeq 550 flow cell. Under the source paper's analysis protocol: Because the immunoSEQ output included only junctional sequences and no quality scores, the filtering could not be the same as the filtering used for full-length reads. Sequences were annotated with PyIR, a Python wrapper for IgBLAST v1.9, and V/J genes and CDR3 were assigned using IMGT germline references. Any read was removed if the V/J assignment was weak (E-value above 1e-6), the CDR3 was missing, or the read contained stop codons, out-of-frame junctions, or ambiguous translated residues. V3J clonotypes were defined as sequences sharing an identical inferred V gene, J gene, and CDR3 amino acid sequence. The percentage overlap between two repertoires was calculated by dividing the number of shared unique clonotypes by the size of the smaller repertoire. RTK rarefaction, the Chao1 estimator, and Recon v2.1 estimates of unobserved clonotypes were used to assess repertoire richness. OLGA was used to compute generation probabilities for all TCRbeta clonotypes that the gDNA method yielded from several donors. TCRdb took over this immuneACCESS table, retaining in-frame rearrangements with V and J assigned. Such tables are incomplete; in checked studies, under half of the missing clones stem from an unresolved V gene, and the remainder is unexplained. V and J calls and clone size follow that table, whereas D and trimming were derived from the DNA. The sample data list hundreds of thousands of clones, and around 87% of these were observed just once. The ten largest clones capture 15% to 20% of the sample.

The data are from a study of shared clonotypes between healthy human individuals (TCRdb year 2020). Broadly, across the study: A couple of women and three men aged 18 to 49 years were included in the cohort. Different laboratories and diverse techniques were used to prepare libraries and sequence TCR repertoires, to increase sequencing depth and limit assay-specific biases. For each donor, CD4 naive and CD4 memory were each run on three plates, CD8 naive on two plates, and CD8 memory on one plate. The study deeply sequenced blood TCR repertoires of about 5 healthy adults to estimate repertoire size and the extent of clonotype sharing between individuals. Each donor's leukapheresis produced roughly between roughly 0.9 and 9 billion PBMCs.

The donors were healthy, HIV-negative adults with no recently reported acute infections or vaccinations. Every donor was a Caucasian adult residing in Nashville, Tennessee, USA. The CD8 memory samples were a combination of magnetically selected CD45RO+ cells and CCR7-negative CD45RA+ effector memory (TemRA) cells. Blood was collected by leukapheresis, and PBMCs were isolated by Ficoll-Histopaque density gradient centrifugation and then cryopreserved in liquid nitrogen vapor phase. Purity and quantity of every magnetically sorted T cell population were checked by analytical flow cytometry. From each sorted fraction, genomic DNA was isolated and quantified by UV absorbance on a Nanodrop 2000c. Broad study findings and their caveats: Sampling was limited to blood, and TCR repertoires in tissue likely differ from TCR repertoires in blood. Based on pairwise subsampling, the degree of clonotype sharing among donors was expected to be affected by sequencing depth. Naive subsets generally had larger estimated clonotype richness than memory subsets did. Across several donors, around 5% of naive CD4, approximately 3.5% of naive CD8, 2.3% of memory CD4, and about 0.44% of memory CD8 clonotypes were shared. The small number of donors limited the genetic and exposure-history diversity represented. Higher generation probabilities were observed for clonotypes shared by all four sorted-subset donors than for non-shared clonotypes. Rarefaction of sorted-subset datasets indicated incomplete sequencing despite the large sequencing depth.

The receptor was derived from a young man in good health. The sample taken for sequencing was memory CD8+ T cells sorted from blood. Explained via the paper, the cell subset or site label denotes: CD45RO+ cells pooled with CCR7-negative TemRA cells. The sequence links TRBV11-2 to TRBJ2-7, with the D gene not clear enough to name. The CDR3 region: CASSLDLQPGSYEQYF. The sequenced DNA is TGTGCCAGCAGCTTAGATCTCCAACCCGGCTCCTACGAGCAGTACTTC.